The clone carrying this T cell receptor beta chain was counted a few times. The sample is drawn from a study of T cell repertoires in cytomegalovirus infection. The CDR3 contains 16 residues. Trimming removed 3 bases from V and 1 base from J, with 13 bases in between. The germline gives CDR1 MDHEN, CDR2 SYDVKM. One entry per CDR3 protein, called by TCRdb with MiXCR from the reads. The repertoire includes about 250,000 distinct CDR3 sequences, around 6.4% of them detected once, and more than 5.5% sits in the top ten. This receptor was identified in a human donor in good health (CMV status not recorded). Some clones in this sample may be carry-over from other donors' samples. The chain couples TRBV28 to TRBJ1-3; weak D call: TRBD1 (6 bases). Sequencing input: PBMCs. CDR3 loop: CASSFEWRGSGNTIYF. CDR3 in DNA: TGTGCCAGCAGTTTTGAGTGGAGGGGGTCTGGAAACACCATATATTTT.